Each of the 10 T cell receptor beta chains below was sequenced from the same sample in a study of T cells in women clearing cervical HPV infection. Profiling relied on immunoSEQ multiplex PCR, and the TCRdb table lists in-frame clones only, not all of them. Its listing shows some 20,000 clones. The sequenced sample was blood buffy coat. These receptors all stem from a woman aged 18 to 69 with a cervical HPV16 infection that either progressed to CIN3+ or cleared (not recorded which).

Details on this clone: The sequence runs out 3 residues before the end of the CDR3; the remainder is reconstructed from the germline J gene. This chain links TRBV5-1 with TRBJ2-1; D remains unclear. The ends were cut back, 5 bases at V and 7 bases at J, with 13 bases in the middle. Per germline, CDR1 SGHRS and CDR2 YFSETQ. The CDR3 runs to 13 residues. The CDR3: CASSEPPVNEQFF. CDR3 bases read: TGCGCCAGCAGTGAGCCACCGGTGAATGAG.

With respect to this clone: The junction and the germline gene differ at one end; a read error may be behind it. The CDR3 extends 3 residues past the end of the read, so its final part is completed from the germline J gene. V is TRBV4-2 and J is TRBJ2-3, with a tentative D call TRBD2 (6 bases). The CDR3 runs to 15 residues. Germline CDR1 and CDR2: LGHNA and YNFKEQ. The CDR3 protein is CASSQDRGGADTQYF. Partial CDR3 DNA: TGCGCCAGCAGCCAAGATCGTGGCGGGGCAGATACG.

Incomplete CDR3 DNA: TGTGCCAGTAGCCCAGCGGGGGACTCCTACAATGAG. Its protein is CASSPAGDSYNE. The full CDR3 is CASSPAGDSYNEQFF. The rearrangement uses TRBV19 and TRBJ2-1, with 8 bases that match TRBD2. The read ends 3 residues before the CDR3 terminus; that terminus is restored from the germline J gene. Germline loops: CDR1 LNHDA, CDR2 SQIVND (reference sequence). The CDR3 length is 15 residues. The V and J ends lost 6 bases and 0 bases, in that order; junction bases with no gene match: 4.

The DNA read from the CDR3 is TGCGCCAGCAGCTTGTCAGGATATGGC. Its translation is CASSLSGYG. The CDR3 in its entirety is CASSLSGYGYTF. The rearrangement joins TRBV5-1 to TRBJ1-2; D is ambiguous. The read stops 3 residues short of the end of the CDR3; the missing end is completed from the germline J gene. The germline V and J ends were trimmed by 1 base and 5 bases, with 6 bases remaining between them. CDR3 length equals 12 residues. Looked up from germline, CDR1 is SGHRS and CDR2 is YFSETQ.

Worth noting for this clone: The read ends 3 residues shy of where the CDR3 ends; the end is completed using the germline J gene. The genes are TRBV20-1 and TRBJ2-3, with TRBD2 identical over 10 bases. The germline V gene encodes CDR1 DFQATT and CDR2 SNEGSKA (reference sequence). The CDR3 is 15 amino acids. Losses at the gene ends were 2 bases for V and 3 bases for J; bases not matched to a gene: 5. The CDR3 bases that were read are TGCAGTGCTAGACAGTCTAGCGGGGGTACAGATACG. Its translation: CSARQSSGGTDT. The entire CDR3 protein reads CSARQSSGGTDTQYF.

CDR3 bases read: TGTGCCACCAGCAGCGGGTGGATCACAGATACG. Protein: CATSSGWITDT. In full, the CDR3 is CATSSGWITDTQYF. The rearrangement uses TRBV15 and TRBJ2-3; D is ambiguous. The CDR3 end is not reached by the read, which stops 3 residues before it; the germline J gene fills it in. The CDR3 is made up of 14 amino acids. CDR1 is LNHNV and CDR2 is YYDKDF in the germline V gene (reference sequence). V was shortened by 3 bases and J by 2 bases, with 9 bases between the two germline ends.

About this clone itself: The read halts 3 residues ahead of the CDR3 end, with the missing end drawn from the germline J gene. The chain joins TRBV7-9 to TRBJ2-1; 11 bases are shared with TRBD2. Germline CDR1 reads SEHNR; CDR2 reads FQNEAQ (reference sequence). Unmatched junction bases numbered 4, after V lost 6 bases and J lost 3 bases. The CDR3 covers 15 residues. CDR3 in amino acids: CASSFSGGGYNEQFF. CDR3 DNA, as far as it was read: TGTGCCAGCAGTTTTAGCGGGGGGGGCTACAATGAG.

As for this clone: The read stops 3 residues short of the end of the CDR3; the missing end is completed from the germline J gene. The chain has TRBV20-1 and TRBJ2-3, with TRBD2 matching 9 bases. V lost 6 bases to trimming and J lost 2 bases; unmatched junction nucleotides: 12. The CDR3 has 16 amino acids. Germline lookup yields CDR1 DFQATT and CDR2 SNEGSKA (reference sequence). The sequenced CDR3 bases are TGCAGTGCGCAGAGGGGTCCTAGCGGGAACACAGATACG. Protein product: CSAQRGPSGNTDT. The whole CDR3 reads CSAQRGPSGNTDTQYF.

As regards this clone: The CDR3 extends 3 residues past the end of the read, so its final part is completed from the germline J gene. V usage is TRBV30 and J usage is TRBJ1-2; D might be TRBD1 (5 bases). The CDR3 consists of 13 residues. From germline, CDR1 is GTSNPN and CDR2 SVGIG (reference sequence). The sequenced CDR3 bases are TGTGCCTGGAGTGTTGGGACGGACTACGAC. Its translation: CAWSVGTDYD. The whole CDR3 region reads CAWSVGTDYDYTF.

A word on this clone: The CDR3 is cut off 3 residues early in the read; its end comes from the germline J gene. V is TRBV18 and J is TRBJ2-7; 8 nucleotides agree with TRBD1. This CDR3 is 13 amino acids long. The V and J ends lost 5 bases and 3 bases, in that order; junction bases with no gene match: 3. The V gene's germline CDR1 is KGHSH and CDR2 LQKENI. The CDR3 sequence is CASSTGQGYEQYF. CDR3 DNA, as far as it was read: TGTGCCAGCTCAACCGGACAGGGCTACGAG.